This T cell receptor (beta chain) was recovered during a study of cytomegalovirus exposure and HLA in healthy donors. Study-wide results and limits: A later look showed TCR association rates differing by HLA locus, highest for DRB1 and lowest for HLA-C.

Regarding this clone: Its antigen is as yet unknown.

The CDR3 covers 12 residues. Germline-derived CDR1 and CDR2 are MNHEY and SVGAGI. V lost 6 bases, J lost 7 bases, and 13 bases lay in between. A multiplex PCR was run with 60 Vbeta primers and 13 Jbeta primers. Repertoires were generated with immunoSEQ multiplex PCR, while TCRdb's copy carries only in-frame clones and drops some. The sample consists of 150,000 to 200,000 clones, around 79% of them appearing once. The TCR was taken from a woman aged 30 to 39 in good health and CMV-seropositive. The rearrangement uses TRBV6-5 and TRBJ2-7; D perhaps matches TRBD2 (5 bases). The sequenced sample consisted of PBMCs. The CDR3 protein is CASRRITGEQYF. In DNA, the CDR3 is TGTGCCAGCAGAAGGATCACGGGGGAGCAGTACTTC.